One sample yielded the 16 T cell receptor beta chains listed below, sequenced in a study of cytomegalovirus exposure and HLA in healthy donors. The PCR was carried out with 60 Vbeta primers and 13 Jbeta primers. Data came from immunoSEQ multiplex PCR; TCRdb stores just in-frame clones and leaves some out. This sample carries about 160,000 clones, approximately 76% of them seen once, and the ten largest clones take 1.2% to 1.5%. Sequencing used PBMCs. These receptor sequences come from a man aged 55 to 70 in good health and CMV-seronegative.

The table lists this clone with a few counts. The chain couples TRBV30 to TRBJ2-1; TRBD2 matches at 8 bases. Germline assignment: CDR1 GTSNPN and CDR2 SVGIG (reference sequence). J was trimmed by 6 bases and V by 3 bases; bases with no gene match: 4. The CDR3 spans 13 residues. In DNA form, the CDR3 reads TGTGCCTGGAGCGGACTAGCTCCCAATGAGCAGTTCTTC. It translates to CAWSGLAPNEQFF.

As concerns this clone: Other nucleotide sequences from this sample produce the same CDR3. This chain connects TRBV5-4 to TRBJ2-3; possible D gene TRBD2, 6 bases. V shed 4 bases and J shed 3 bases, with 18 bases lying between them. Germline loops: CDR1 SGHNT, CDR2 YYREEE (reference sequence). This CDR3 is 16 amino acids long. The CDR3 DNA reads as TGTGCCAGCAGCCTGGAGGGAGGTCCCTCGACAGATACGCAGTATTTT. Amino acid sequence: CASSLEGGPSTDTQYF.

The rearrangement joins TRBV19 to TRBJ2-7, with a tentative D call TRBD2 (7 bases). V was cut by 8 bases and J by 7 bases, with 21 bases left in between. The CDR3 has 14 amino acids. The germline V gene encodes CDR1 LNHDA and CDR2 SQIVND (reference sequence). The CDR3 DNA is TGTGCCAGTGCACCAAGACGAGGGGGAGGGGAGCAGTACTTC. This sequence encodes CASAPRRGGGEQYF.

The V call is TRBV28, the J call TRBJ1-1, with D possibly matching TRBD1 (6 bases). Deletions cut 5 bases from V and 1 base from J, with 11 bases between. Germline V gene lookup returns CDR1 MDHEN and CDR2 SYDVKM. The CDR3 has 14 amino acids. The CDR3 DNA reads TGTGCCAGCAGTCAATTCAGGGGGAACACTGAAGCTTTCTTT. Its protein is CASSQFRGNTEAFF.

V is TRBV15 and J is TRBJ1-5; no firm D call. Looked up from germline, CDR1 is LNHNV and CDR2 is YYDKDF (reference sequence). This CDR3 is 15 amino acids long. The V gene lost 0 bases and the J gene lost 0 bases, with 6 bases spanning the gap. The CDR3: CATSRDQYSNQPQHF. The CDR3, as DNA: TGTGCCACCAGCAGAGACCAGTATAGCAATCAGCCCCAGCATTTT.

The chain joins TRBV2 to TRBJ2-5; 7 nucleotides line up with TRBD1. The CDR3 runs to 14 residues. The junction had 8 bases not matched to a gene; V was cut back by 7 bases and J by 3 bases. Germline V lookup: CDR1 SNHLY, CDR2 FYNNEI. The CDR3 here is CASKNRQGKETQYF. The CDR3 DNA follows: TGTGCCAGCAAAAATAGACAGGGAAAAGAGACCCAGTACTTC. The full variable domain, in which reference TRBV2 and TRBJ2-5 provide the parts outside the CDR3, is EPEVTQTPSHQVTQMGQEVILRCVPISNHLYFYWYRQILGQKVEFLVSFYNNEISEKSEIFDDQFSVERPDGSNFTLKIRSTKLEDSAMYFCASKNRQGKETQYFGPGTRLLVL.

V gene TRBV2 combines with J gene TRBJ2-1; D is perhaps TRBD1 (9 bases). The CDR3 length is 20 residues. Germline CDR1 SNHLY, CDR2 FYNNEI. Trimming removed 4 bases from V and 3 bases from J, with 28 bases in between. CDR3 loop: CASSGGQGRVFSGNYNEQFF. The CDR3 DNA follows: TGTGCCAGCAGTGGGGGACAGGGACGGGTGTTTAGCGGGAACTACAATGAGCAGTTCTTC.

The table lists this clone with a few counts. This chain connects TRBV5-6 to TRBJ2-1; 16 bases are shared with TRBD2. Losses at the gene ends were 2 bases for V and 9 bases for J; bases not matched to a gene: 5. Germline V gene sequence: CDR1 SGHDT, CDR2 YYEEEE. The CDR3 loop spans 16 amino acids. As DNA, the CDR3 is TGTGCCAGCAGCTTTGGGACTAGCGGGAGGGAAGGTGAGCAGTTCTTC. Its translation is CASSFGTSGREGEQFF.

A few counts support this clone. The same CDR3 arises from other DNA sequences in this sample as well. The chain joins TRBV5-6 to TRBJ1-5; D uncertain. With 0 bases removed from V and 6 bases from J, the gap between germline ends came to 7 bases. This CDR3 has 13 residues. The germline CDR1 and CDR2 sequences are SGHDT and YYEEEE. The CDR3 sequence is CASSLDRGQPQHF. DNA of the CDR3: TGTGCCAGCAGCTTGGATAGAGGTCAGCCCCAGCATTTT.

The chain is built from TRBV7-9 and TRBJ1-1, with D tentatively TRBD1 (6 bases). CDR1 is SEHNR and CDR2 is FQNEAQ in the germline V gene (reference sequence). With 0 bases removed from V and 5 bases from J, the gap between germline ends came to 10 bases. The CDR3 extends over 14 amino acids. The CDR3 nucleotides read TGTGCCAGCAGCTTAGCAGGGGGGGTTACTGAAGCTTTCTTT. Translation gives CASSLAGGVTEAFF.

This clone has just one count. The J gene is TRBJ1-5, the V gene TRBV5-6, with 7 bases fitting TRBD1. With V trimmed by 5 bases and J by 0 bases, 5 bases remained unmatched. Germline V gene data show CDR1 as SGHDT and CDR2 as YYEEEE. This CDR3 has 15 residues. The CDR3 region has the DNA TGTGCCAGCAGGAAACAGGGGAATAGCAATCAGCCCCAGCATTTT. Translating gives CASRKQGNSNQPQHF.

V is TRBV7-2 and J is TRBJ2-1, with 8 bases fitting TRBD2. Germline lookup yields CDR1 SGHTA and CDR2 FQGNSA. Losses at the gene ends were 6 bases for V and 7 bases for J; bases not matched to a gene: 14. CDR3 size: 16 residues. In nucleotides, the CDR3 is TGTGCCAGCAGTTCGGCCCTAGCGGGCGGTGCGAATGAGCAGTTCTTC. This encodes CASSSALAGGANEQFF.

The chain carries TRBV27 and TRBJ1-2, with TRBD1 matching 9 bases. CDR1 MNHEY and CDR2 SMNVEV come from the germline V gene (reference sequence). V was clipped by 6 bases and J by 4 bases; unmatched bases: 6. The CDR3 loop spans 14 amino acids. The CDR3 sequence is CASRPGTGIYGYTF. The DNA for the CDR3 is TGTGCCAGCAGGCCCGGGACAGGGATCTATGGCTACACCTTC.

The rearrangement joins TRBV5-1 to TRBJ1-4; 8 nucleotides match TRBD1. The CDR3 is 15 residues long. V shed 0 bases, J shed 7 bases, and the junction held 5 bases outside the gene matches. Germline V CDR1 and CDR2: SGHRS, YFSETQ. As DNA, the CDR3 is TGCGCCAGCAGCTTGGTTCAGGGGGCGGGTGAAAAACTGTTTTTT. Protein product: CASSLVQGAGEKLFF.

The chain is built from TRBV29-1 and TRBJ2-3, with TRBD2 matching over 14 bases. The CDR3 loop spans 15 amino acids. Germline loops: CDR1 SQVTM, CDR2 ANQGSEA. The ends lost 0 bases at V and 5 bases at J; junction bases unmatched: 1. The CDR3 region has the DNA TGCAGCGTTGAAGAGGGGACTAGCGGGGGAGATACGCAGTATTTT. It is translated as CSVEEGTSGGDTQYF.

This chain joins TRBV9 and TRBJ2-3; TRBD1 aligns across 8 bases. The germline V gene encodes CDR1 SGDLS and CDR2 YYNGEE. V shed 0 bases, J shed 5 bases, and the junction held 5 bases outside the gene matches. The length of the CDR3 is 15 residues. CDR3 in amino acids: CASSVGQGAGDTQYF. CDR3 DNA sequence: TGTGCCAGCAGCGTAGGGCAGGGGGCGGGAGATACGCAGTATTTT.